This TCR beta chain was profiled in a study of cytomegalovirus exposure and HLA in healthy donors. Looked up from germline, CDR1 is SGDLS and CDR2 is YYNGEE. The CDR3 is made up of 16 amino acids. The trim removed 3 bases at V and 4 bases at J, leaving 6 bases unmatched. Clones were read by immunoSEQ multiplex PCR, and TCRdb kept only the in-frame ones, dropping some. The profile covers a few hundred thousand clones, with 90% appearing a single time and under 0.45% taken by the ten largest. The receptor comes from a woman aged 18-29 years in good health and CMV-seronegative. V usage is TRBV9 and J usage is TRBJ2-2; 10 positions agree with TRBD2. Sequenced: PBMCs. DNA of the CDR3: TGTGCCAGCAGCGAAGCGGGGGGGCTAGTCACCGGGGAGCTGTTTTTT. Protein sequence: CASSEAGGLVTGELFF.